Each of the 9 T cell receptor beta chains below was sequenced from the same sample in a study of T-cell memory formation after mild COVID-19 (dated by TCRdb to the early 2020s). Preparation of the library involved 5' RACE. These reads were obtained on an Illumina NovaSeq 6000. TCRdb passed the public sequencing reads through fastp at Q25 and MiXCR, retaining productive beta sequences. Here each entry gathers all rows of one CDR3 protein and keeps the most common genes and DNA. For this sample there are more than 450,000 distinct CDR3 sequences; about 20% appear just once. About 12% of the sample is taken by the ten largest. Input material: PBMCs or a T cell subset sorted from them (not recorded which). The source of these receptors is an adult woman who had mild COVID-19 (a few samples of this study predate the infection). The sample titles of this study are shuffled in the database, so cell type and time point are left out; the donor was told from shared clones.

Only a few counts were recorded for this clonotype. The V call is TRBV6-5, the J call TRBJ2-7; 8 bases agree with TRBD1. The length of the CDR3 is 15 residues. Trimming removed 6 bases from V and 2 bases from J; junction bases left unmatched: 9. CDR1 and CDR2 from the germline V gene are MNHEY and SVGAGI. The CDR3 sequence: CASSATGVGAYEQYF. The CDR3 nucleotides are TGTGCCAGCAGCGCGACAGGGGTTGGTGCCTACGAGCAGTACTTC.

This clonotype was counted at least ten times. The CDR3 reads CASSSQSYNEQFF. CDR3 bases: TGTGCCAGTTCGAGTCAATCCTACAATGAGCAGTTCTTC. J is TRBJ2-1 and V is TRBV14; D is ambiguous. The CDR3 runs to 13 residues. V lost 9 bases, J lost 1 base, and 10 bases lay in between. CDR1 is SGHDN, CDR2 FVKESK, per germline.

This clonotype has a handful of counts. The chain is built from TRBV7-9 and TRBJ2-7; D remains unclear. V lost 1 base to trimming and J lost 4 bases, with 11 bases between them. The CDR3 runs to 14 residues. Germline CDR1 reads SEHNR; CDR2 reads FQNEAQ (reference sequence). CDR3: CASSLGEYSYEQYF. The CDR3 coding sequence is TGTGCCAGCAGCTTAGGCGAGTACTCTTACGAGCAGTACTTC.

CDR3 bases: TGTGCCAGCAGTTTAACGGGCAGGGGGCGCCGAACTGAAGCTTTCTTT. Encoded protein: CASSLTGRGRRTEAFF. The chain links TRBV12-3 or TRBV12-4 to TRBJ1-1; 8 bases agree with TRBD1. J lost 5 bases, V lost 2 bases, and 10 bases had no gene match. There are 16 residues in the CDR3.

This clonotype was seen a few times. The rearrangement joins TRBV5-1 to TRBJ2-7, with unresolved D. The V gene lost 4 bases and the J gene lost 4 bases, with 18 bases spanning the gap. Germline CDR1 reads SGHRS; CDR2 reads YFSETQ. This CDR3 region has 15 residues. The CDR3 region has the DNA TGCGCCAGCAGCCCCCAAGTGGAACTACCTTACGAGCAGTACTTC. It specifies CASSPQVELPYEQYF. Variable domain in full (rest from reference TRBV5-1 and TRBJ2-7): KAGVTQTPRYLIKTRGQQVTLSCSPISGHRSVSWYQQTPGQGLQFLFEYFSETQRNKGNFPGRFSGRQFSNSRSEMNVSTLELGDSALYLCASSPQVELPYEQYFGPGTRLTVT.

V usage is TRBV7-8 and J usage is TRBJ2-2; 12 positions agree with TRBD2. Germline V gene lookup returns CDR1 SGHVS and CDR2 FQNEAQ. The ends lost 4 bases at V and 3 bases at J; junction bases unmatched: 3. The CDR3 spans 16 residues. In DNA, the CDR3 is TGTGCCAGCAGCTCACTAGCGGGAGGAGACACCGGGGAGCTGTTTTTT. Translation gives CASSSLAGGDTGELFF.

As concerns this clonotype: A read error may produce the germline difference seen at one junction end. The V gene is TRBV6-2 or TRBV6-3, the J gene TRBJ2-3, with 10 bases fitting TRBD2. The CDR3 is made up of 14 amino acids. CDR1 MNHEY and CDR2 SVGEGT come from the germline V gene. The CDR3 nucleotides read TGTGCTAGCATCTCGGGACTAGCGACAGATACGCAGTATTTT. This sequence encodes CASISGLATDTQYF.

The chain recombines TRBV12-3 or TRBV12-4 with TRBJ2-1; TRBD1 matches 7 bases. CDR3 length: 15 amino acids. Trimming at V came to 6 bases and at J to 6 bases, leaving 11 bases not matched to a gene. The CDR3 DNA reads TGTGCCAGCAGCCGAGGGGGCGAATTCCCCAATGAGCAGTTCTTC. Protein: CASSRGGEFPNEQFF.

This chain joins TRBV9 and TRBJ2-7; no clear D. Trimming took 3 bases from V and 5 from J, leaving 12 bases between them. The CDR3 runs to 13 residues. Per germline, CDR1 SGDLS and CDR2 YYNGEE. CDR3 DNA sequence: TGTGCCAGCAGCGACCCCGAATCCAACGAGCAGTACTTC. This gives the protein CASSDPESNEQYF.